This TCR beta chain was observed in a study of cytomegalovirus exposure and HLA in healthy donors. Study in general: Findings of an earlier analysis included some 120 million unique TCR beta sequences from roughly 180 million T cells. Whole-study results and caveats: Cytomegalovirus-associated TCR beta chains were listed, numbering 150 to 200. As was reported, the HLA-A and HLA-B alleles of most subjects were accurately predicted from TCR beta sequences.

Concerning this clone: No antigen is known for it.

PCR amplification relied on 60 Vbeta primers (plus 13 Jbeta primers). Generated by immunoSEQ multiplex PCR, the TCRdb table keeps only in-frame clones and is missing some. Here the sample spans about 240,000 clones, 82% being singletons. The CDR3 is made up of 16 amino acids. Germline V lookup: CDR1 ENHRY, CDR2 SYGVKD. Trimming took 3 bases from V and 2 from J; bases not matched to a gene: 10. This TCR was recovered from a woman aged 40 to 50 in good health and CMV-seropositive. Material: PBMCs. V gene TRBV10-3 combines with J gene TRBJ2-7; TRBD2 agrees at 7 bases. CDR3 DNA: TGTGCCATCAGTGACCCATGGTGGCGGGAGCCCTACGAGCAGTACTTC. Its translation: CAISDPWWREPYEQYF.